Only a few counts were recorded for the clone carrying this TCR beta chain. The target antigen is unknown. Generated by immunoSEQ multiplex PCR, the TCRdb table keeps only in-frame clones and is missing some. Of 40,000 to 45,000 clones listed, 60% to 75% were seen once; the top ten hold less than 4%. Patients all relapsed after autologous stem cell transplantation, and there was variation in brentuximab vedotin exposure. Patients' outcomes at their best amounted to complete response, partial response or progressive disease. The data are from a study of PD-1 blockade in classical Hodgkin lymphoma. Study-wide findings and caveats: Baseline TCR diversity was reportedly lower in newly diagnosed patients than healthy donors. Individuals who commenced nivolumab within less than 1 year of ASCT were excluded. Whereas CD4+ TCR diversity had risen significantly by C4D1, CD8+ TCR diversity had not.

This CDR3 has 14 amino acids. Germline V lookup: CDR1 SGDLS, CDR2 YYNGEE. Trimming shortened V by 0 bases and J by 1 base, and 8 bases separated the two germline ends. The V call is TRBV9, the J call TRBJ2-7; D is ambiguous. This TCR was recovered from a human donor with classical Hodgkin lymphoma. This material consisted of peripheral blood mononuclear cells (PBMCs), taken at baseline. The CDR3 loop reads CASSVGQQSYEQYF. CDR3 nucleotide sequence: TGTGCCAGCAGCGTAGGCCAGCAGTCCTACGAGCAGTACTTC.